These 20 T cell receptor beta chains share one sample of origin, sequenced in a study of blood T cell repertoires in COVID-19. Data came from immunoSEQ multiplex PCR; TCRdb stores just in-frame clones and leaves some out. The table has 60,000 to 70,000 clones, about three quarters seen once. Sequencing input: peripheral blood. The receptors come from an elderly woman with acute or convalescent COVID-19.

The CDR3 spells CASSAREGGYNEQFF. CDR3 nucleotide sequence: TGTGCCAGTAGTGCCCGGGAGGGAGGTTACAATGAGCAGTTCTTC. The chain combines TRBV19 with TRBJ2-1; 8 bases are a match to TRBD2. Germline values: CDR1 LNHDA, CDR2 SQIVND (reference sequence). The CDR3 is 15 amino acids. Germline trimming cut 5 bases from V and 4 bases from J; bases unmatched to any gene: 7. The variable domain in full, with the rest retrieved from reference TRBV19 and TRBJ2-1, is DGGITQSPKYLFRKEGQNVTLSCEQNLNHDAMYWYRQDPGQGLRLIYYSQIVNDFQKGDIAEGYSVSREKKESFPLTVTSAQKNPTAFYLCASSAREGGYNEQFFGPGTRLTVL.

The chain employs TRBV5-6 and TRBJ2-6, with D possibly being TRBD2 (6 bases). V dropped 4 bases and J dropped 0 bases, with 14 bases sitting between them. CDR3 length: 17 residues. Germline lookup yields CDR1 SGHDT and CDR2 YYEEEE. CDR3 sequence: CASSLGTLPSGANVLTF. In nucleotides, the CDR3 is TGTGCCAGCAGCCTAGGGACTCTTCCCTCTGGGGCCAACGTCCTGACTTTC.

This rearrangement joins TRBV21-1 to TRBJ2-7; the table calls TRBD1, which could not be checked here. TRBV21-1 corresponds to a pseudogene. This CDR3 comprises 14 residues. CDR3 residues: CASSPRDRSYEQYF. The DNA of the CDR3 is TGTGCCAGCAGCCCCCGGGACAGGTCTTACGAGCAGTACTTC.

The V gene is TRBV11-2, the J gene TRBJ2-1; 7 bases agree with TRBD2. The CDR3 is 15 residues long. Germline CDR1 and CDR2: SGHAT and FQNNGV. After removal of 3 bases from V and 8 bases from J, the junction contained 10 bases not matched to a gene. The CDR3 is CASSLGRGSGDEQFF. The CDR3 nucleotides read TGTGCCAGCAGCTTGGGTCGCGGGAGTGGAGATGAGCAGTTCTTC.

The V call is TRBV18, the J call TRBJ1-1, with D perhaps matching TRBD1 (5 bases). V lost 3 bases and J 0 bases, leaving 14 bases between the germline ends. CDR3 size: 16 residues. CDR1 and CDR2 from the germline V gene are KGHSH and LQKENI. The DNA for the CDR3 is TGTGCCAGCTCACCTGCAGGGCGAAGGATGAACACTGAAGCTTTCTTT. Its protein product is CASSPAGRRMNTEAFF.

The chain links TRBV30 to TRBJ1-4; 10 nucleotides align to TRBD1. CDR1 and CDR2 (germline): GTSNPN, SVGIG (reference sequence). This CDR3 has 14 amino acids. V dropped 5 bases and J dropped 4; count of bases not matched to a gene: 4. The DNA of the CDR3 is TGTGCCTGGGACAGGGGGCTTAGTAATGAAAAACTGTTTTTT. This sequence encodes CAWDRGLSNEKLFF.

The chain uses TRBV7-3 and TRBJ1-1; a weak D match, TRBD1 (6 bases). Germline-derived CDR1 and CDR2 are SGHTA and FQGTGA. The CDR3 is made up of 14 amino acids. V lost 3 bases, J lost 4 bases, and 12 bases lay in between. CDR3 protein: CASSLGGQTTEAFF. The CDR3 DNA reads TGTGCCAGCAGCTTGGGGGGGCAGACCACTGAAGCTTTCTTT.

This chain's CDR3 is CSVVLQGSEKLFF. As DNA, the CDR3 is TGCAGCGTTGTCCTACAGGGGTCTGAAAAACTGTTTTTT. The chain employs TRBV29-1 and TRBJ1-4; 7 nucleotides line up with TRBD1. Germline trimming cut 4 bases from V and 7 bases from J; bases unmatched to any gene: 6. The length of the CDR3 is 13 residues. Germline-derived CDR1 and CDR2 are SQVTM and ANQGSEA.

This chain joins TRBV5-1 and TRBJ2-7; 9 bases are a match to TRBD1. The germline CDR1 and CDR2 sequences are SGHRS and YFSETQ. The CDR3 consists of 14 residues. With 3 bases clipped from V and 7 bases from J, the junction kept 8 bases outside the gene matches. CDR3 DNA: TGCGCCAGCAGCTCTCAACAGGGGGCGCGGGAGCAGTACTTC. It encodes CASSSQQGAREQYF.

This clone was counted once. The rearrangement links TRBV18 to TRBJ2-6; 7 bases map to TRBD1. This CDR3 spans 17 amino acids. CDR1 is KGHSH, CDR2 LQKENI, per germline. J lost 0 bases, V lost 2 bases, and 4 bases had no gene match. In nucleotides, the CDR3 is TGTGCCAGCTCACCAAACAGGGGCAGCTCTGGGGCCAACGTCCTGACTTTC. Its protein is CASSPNRGSSGANVLTF.

There are a few counts of this clone. The chain combines TRBV11-2 with TRBJ2-3, with 9 bases fitting TRBD1. The CDR3 is 16 residues long. Germline V gene sequence: CDR1 SGHAT, CDR2 FQNNGV. Germline trimming cut 5 bases from V and 0 bases from J; bases unmatched to any gene: 6. As DNA, the CDR3 is TGTGCCAGCAGCCCTCGACAGGGGGGGAGCACAGATACGCAGTATTTT. Its protein product is CASSPRQGGSTDTQYF.

This clone came up once. The V gene is TRBV9, the J gene TRBJ2-7; possibly TRBD1 for D (6 bases). Germline V lookup: CDR1 SGDLS, CDR2 YYNGEE. Trimming stripped 0 bases from V and 2 bases from J, with 12 bases between. The CDR3 runs to 15 residues. CDR3 nucleotides: TGTGCCAGCAGCGTAGAGGGGGACCGAACCTACGAGCAGTACTTC. Amino acid sequence: CASSVEGDRTYEQYF.

The chain has TRBV28 and TRBJ1-4; TRBD1 agrees at 11 bases. This CDR3 contains 15 residues. V lost 4 bases to trimming and J lost 7 bases; unmatched junction nucleotides: 5. In germline, CDR1 is MDHEN, CDR2 SYDVKM. The CDR3 coding sequence is TGTGCCAGCAGTTCGGACAGGGGGCTGGGTGAAAAACTGTTTTTT. Amino acid sequence: CASSSDRGLGEKLFF.

This sequence joins TRBV5-6 and TRBJ1-5, with D possibly being TRBD1 (6 bases). Trimming took off 2 bases at V and 5 bases at J, with 11 bases between the two ends. Germline CDR1 and CDR2: SGHDT and YYEEEE. This CDR3 has 14 residues. The CDR3 DNA is TGTGCCAGCAGCTTACAGGGAGTTTATCAGCCCCAGCATTTT. Translated: CASSLQGVYQPQHF.

The chain combines TRBV19 with TRBJ2-3; perhaps TRBD1 as D (6 bases). CDR1 is LNHDA, CDR2 SQIVND, per germline (reference sequence). The CDR3 runs to 14 residues. Trimming removed 5 bases from V and 2 bases from J, with 11 bases in between. As DNA, the CDR3 is TGTGCCAGTAGTTTACAGGGCTCCACAGATACGCAGTATTTT. This codes for CASSLQGSTDTQYF. The variable domain in full, completed from reference TRBV19 and TRBJ2-3, reads DGGITQSPKYLFRKEGQNVTLSCEQNLNHDAMYWYRQDPGQGLRLIYYSQIVNDFQKGDIAEGYSVSREKKESFPLTVTSAQKNPTAFYLCASSLQGSTDTQYFGPGTRLTVL.

This chain connects TRBV2 to TRBJ2-3; 7 positions match TRBD2. The CDR3 is 13 amino acids. The germline V gene encodes CDR1 SNHLY and CDR2 FYNNEI. Germline trimming cut 8 bases from V and 6 bases from J; bases unmatched to any gene: 8. CDR3 DNA sequence: TGTGCCAGCGCGGGAGCGACAGTGGATACGCAGTATTTT. It translates to CASAGATVDTQYF.

This chain connects TRBV5-1 to TRBJ2-2; 10 bases agree with TRBD1. The trim removed 1 base at V and 0 bases at J, leaving 6 bases unmatched. This CDR3 spans 18 amino acids. Germline CDR1 is SGHRS and CDR2 is YFSETQ. The CDR3 sequence is CASSLSRQGAANTGELFF. In DNA form, the CDR3 reads TGCGCCAGCAGCTTGAGTCGACAGGGGGCGGCGAACACCGGGGAGCTGTTTTTT.

The rearrangement links TRBV30 to TRBJ2-2, with 10 nucleotides matching TRBD2. CDR1 is GTSNPN and CDR2 is SVGIG in the germline V gene (reference sequence). The V and J ends lost 3 bases and 7 bases, in that order; junction bases with no gene match: 8. CDR3 length: 15 residues. The CDR3 is CAWRGTSARSGELFF. The CDR3 DNA sequence: TGTGCCTGGAGAGGGACTAGCGCGAGAAGCGGGGAGCTGTTTTTT. Based on the CDR3 plus reference TRBV30 and TRBJ2-2, the full variable domain is SQTIHQWPATLVQPVGSPLSLECTVEGTSNPNLYWYRQAAGRGLQLLFYSVGIGQISSEVPQNLSASRPQDRQFILSSKKLLLSDSGFYLCAWRGTSARSGELFFGEGSRLTVL.

The rearrangement joins TRBV4-2 to TRBJ1-3; 8 nucleotides agree with TRBD1. CDR1 is LGHNA and CDR2 is YNFKEQ in the germline V gene. The CDR3 loop spans 17 amino acids. Germline trimming cut 0 bases from V and 7 bases from J; bases unmatched to any gene: 11. The CDR3 DNA reads as TGTGCCAGCAGCCAAGAGGACAGGGCATTTTTAGGGAACACCATATATTTT. This translates into CASSQEDRAFLGNTIYF.

This clone was observed a single time. CDR3 region: CASSPRLGNTEAFF. In DNA form, the CDR3 reads TGTGCCAGCAGCCCCCGCCTCGGGAACACTGAAGCTTTCTTT. This rearrangement joins TRBV7-9 to TRBJ1-1, with D unresolved. V lost 5 bases, J lost 1 base, and 11 bases lay in between. Germline CDR1 reads SEHNR; CDR2 reads FQNEAQ (reference sequence). The CDR3 contains 14 residues.